Each of the 27 T cell receptor beta chains below was sequenced from the same sample in a study of blood T cell repertoires in COVID-19. Data came from immunoSEQ multiplex PCR; TCRdb stores just in-frame clones and leaves some out. The sample includes 200,000 to 250,000 clones, around 89% seen only once; the top ten take less than 15%. Sequenced sample: PBMCs or T cells enriched from blood (not recorded which). Every receptor here comes from a man aged 25 to 40 who had been exposed to COVID-19.

This clone has just one count. The CDR3 here is CASSSLTLGTGELFF. The CDR3 DNA sequence: TGTGCCAGCAGTTCCCTGACACTAGGCACCGGGGAGCTGTTTTTT. V and J are TRBV6-5 and TRBJ2-2, with D tentatively TRBD2 (5 bases). Germline V gene data show CDR1 as MNHEY and CDR2 as SVGAGI. The CDR3 runs 15 residues. The ends were cut back, 4 bases at V and 4 bases at J, with 13 bases in the middle.

The V and J genes are TRBV18 and TRBJ2-3; 9 bases agree with TRBD1. The V segment lost 0 bases and the J segment 4 bases; nucleotides outside the gene matches: 14. The CDR3 length is 19 residues. CDR1 and CDR2 from the germline V gene are KGHSH and LQKENI. The CDR3 DNA is TGTGCCAGCTCACCACCGAGCCAATTTCATACAGGGGGCGCAGATACGCAGTATTTT. Protein product: CASSPPSQFHTGGADTQYF.

The chain is built from TRBV6-5 and TRBJ2-7; 7 nucleotides match TRBD2. This CDR3 comprises 14 residues. The germline V gene encodes CDR1 MNHEY and CDR2 SVGAGI. V shed 0 bases and J 4 bases; nucleotides not matched to a gene: 3. The CDR3 DNA sequence: TGTGCCAGCAGTTACTCCGGGGGGAAGTACGAGCAGTACTTC. Amino acid sequence: CASSYSGGKYEQYF.

The CDR3 nucleotides read TGCGCCAGCAGCTTTAGCGGCCCCTACAATGAGCAGTTCTTC. Translation gives CASSFSGPYNEQFF. This rearrangement joins TRBV5-1 to TRBJ2-1; D is possibly TRBD2 (6 bases). This CDR3 has 14 residues. Germline values: CDR1 SGHRS, CDR2 YFSETQ. V was trimmed by 2 bases and J by 2 bases, leaving 8 bases between them.

This rearrangement joins TRBV11-3 to TRBJ1-6; the D is unclear. Looked up from germline, CDR1 is SGHNT and CDR2 is YENEEA. This CDR3 contains 13 residues. Trimming pared 5 bases from V and 10 bases from J, leaving 12 bases between. Here the CDR3 DNA reads TGTGCCAGCAGCACCACCGGAGGGTCACCCCTCCACTTT. Translation: CASSTTGGSPLHF.

CDR3 region: CASSQPDRGGNYEQYF. The DNA of the CDR3 is TGCGCCAGCAGCCAACCCGACAGGGGCGGAAACTACGAGCAGTACTTC. V is TRBV4-1 and J is TRBJ2-7; 8 bases are a match to TRBD1. Trimming at V came to 2 bases and at J to 3 bases, leaving 9 bases not matched to a gene. The CDR3 totals 16 residues. Germline CDR1 MGHRA, CDR2 YSYEKL.

The chain combines TRBV6-1 with TRBJ2-7; TRBD1 agrees at 7 bases. The CDR3 sequence is 13 residues long. V trimming: 5 bases; J trimming: 4 bases; junction bases outside the gene matches: 5. CDR1 MNHNS and CDR2 SASEGT come from the germline V gene. CDR3 nucleotide sequence: TGTGCCAGCAGTTTTAAGGGGGCTTACGAGCAGTACTTC. This translates into CASSFKGAYEQYF.

This clone was seen just once. CDR3 DNA sequence: TGTGCCACCAGCAGAGAAACAGATAGCAATCAGCCCCAGCATTTT. Encoded protein: CATSRETDSNQPQHF. V usage is TRBV15 and J usage is TRBJ1-5; D remains ambiguous. This CDR3 has 15 residues. Germline values: CDR1 LNHNV, CDR2 YYDKDF (reference sequence). The ends were cut back, 0 bases at V and 0 bases at J, with 6 bases in the middle.

V is TRBV5-1 and J is TRBJ2-1; TRBD2 agrees at 12 bases. The ends lost 4 bases at V and 9 bases at J; junction bases unmatched: 11. The CDR3 consists of 16 residues. Germline V gene sequence: CDR1 SGHRS, CDR2 YFSETQ. In DNA, the CDR3 is TGCGCCAGCAGCCTTGCTAGCGGGGGGGGTGTAGGTGAGCAGTTCTTC. Amino acids: CASSLASGGGVGEQFF. Based on the CDR3 plus reference TRBV5-1 and TRBJ2-1, the full variable domain is KAGVTQTPRYLIKTRGQQVTLSCSPISGHRSVSWYQQTPGQGLQFLFEYFSETQRNKGNFPGRFSGRQFSNSRSEMNVSTLELGDSALYLCASSLASGGGVGEQFFGPGTRLTVL.

This rearrangement joins TRBV6-1 to TRBJ1-2, with TRBD1 identical over 8 bases. The V gene end was trimmed by 3 bases and the J gene end by 0 bases; junction bases not matched to a gene: 6. Germline V gene lookup returns CDR1 MNHNS and CDR2 SASEGT. This CDR3 has 16 residues. CDR3 protein: CASSDPGQGSNYGYTF. CDR3 coding DNA: TGTGCCAGCAGTGACCCCGGACAGGGATCTAACTATGGCTACACCTTC.

V is TRBV6-5 and J is TRBJ1-5; no clear D. V was shortened by 8 bases and J by 4 bases, with 12 bases between the two germline ends. Per germline, CDR1 MNHEY and CDR2 SVGAGI. The CDR3 runs to 13 residues. The CDR3 DNA reads as TGTGCCAGCCAAAGTGTCAGTAATCAGCCCCAGCATTTT. Translating gives CASQSVSNQPQHF.

The V and J genes are TRBV7-3 and TRBJ2-5; D uncertain. CDR3 length equals 13 residues. Germline CDR1 is SGHTA and CDR2 is FQGTGA. Trimming removed 2 bases from V and 2 bases from J, with 6 bases in between. CDR3 DNA: TGTGCCAGCAGCTTAGGGCCTCAAGAGACCCAGTACTTC. Its protein product is CASSLGPQETQYF.

The chain links TRBV25-1 to TRBJ1-3; D is unresolved. Germline V lookup: CDR1 MGHDK, CDR2 SYGVNS. The CDR3 covers 14 residues. Trimming stripped 9 bases from V and 1 base from J, with 13 bases between. CDR3 sequence (DNA): TGTGCCAGTACAAGTCCTTCTTCTGGAAACACCATATATTTT. This encodes CASTSPSSGNTIYF.

The V and J genes are TRBV6-5 and TRBJ1-4; no clear D gene. Trimming left V 6 bases short and J 5 bases short, with 13 bases between. The CDR3 contains 14 residues. CDR1 is MNHEY and CDR2 is SVGAGI in the germline V gene. In DNA form, the CDR3 reads TGTGCCAGCAGCCCACAGAGAGAAAATGAAAAACTGTTTTTT. It encodes CASSPQRENEKLFF.

This chain connects TRBV7-3 to TRBJ1-1, with TRBD1 matching 8 bases. V lost 3 bases to trimming and J lost 4 bases; unmatched junction nucleotides: 7. This CDR3 region has 15 residues. Germline CDR1 and CDR2: SGHTA and FQGTGA. CDR3 nucleotide sequence: TGTGCCAGCAGCTTCTCCGGGACAGGAGGCACTGAAGCTTTCTTT. This gives the protein CASSFSGTGGTEAFF.

The gene calls are TRBV12-3 or TRBV12-4 and TRBJ1-5, with D unresolved. The ends were cut back, 6 bases at V and 5 bases at J, with 11 bases in the middle. The length of the CDR3 is 13 residues. The CDR3 here is CASSLSRHQPQHF. CDR3 coding DNA: TGTGCCAGCAGCCTTAGCCGACATCAGCCCCAGCATTTT.

The CDR3 region is CASTVSGGEQYF. The CDR3 DNA sequence: TGTGCCAGCACCGTGTCAGGGGGCGAGCAGTACTTC. J is TRBJ2-7 and V is TRBV6-5; TRBD1 agrees at 7 bases. Germline CDR1 and CDR2: MNHEY and SVGAGI. The V gene end was trimmed by 7 bases and the J gene end by 6 bases; junction bases not matched to a gene: 6. This CDR3 spans 12 amino acids.

The chain has TRBV3-1 (or the pseudogene TRBV3-2) and TRBJ2-3; perhaps TRBD2 as D (5 bases). Germline V lookup: CDR1 LGHDT, CDR2 YNNKEL (reference sequence). The CDR3 is 15 residues long. Trimming removed 1 base at V and 2 bases at J, with 10 bases between. Here the CDR3 reads CASSQVLGDTDTQYF. The CDR3 DNA follows: TGTGCCAGCAGCCAAGTACTCGGGGACACAGATACGCAGTATTTT.

This chain connects TRBV4-3 to TRBJ2-4, with D perhaps matching TRBD1 (6 bases). The CDR3 is 15 amino acids. Deletions cut 4 bases from V and 0 bases from J, with 10 bases between. Germline CDR1 reads LGHNA; CDR2 reads YSLEER. CDR3 residues: CASSPGERAKNIQYF. The DNA of the CDR3 is TGCGCCAGCAGCCCAGGGGAGCGAGCCAAAAACATTCAGTACTTC.

The chain is built from TRBV6-5 and TRBJ1-1; D perhaps matches TRBD1 (6 bases). This CDR3 spans 14 amino acids. Germline CDR1 is MNHEY and CDR2 is SVGAGI. V dropped 6 bases and J dropped 5 bases, with 16 bases sitting between them. CDR3 region: CASSRPQGRTEAFF. CDR3 DNA: TGTGCCAGCAGCCGCCCACAGGGAAGAACTGAAGCTTTCTTT.

The rearrangement uses TRBV15 and TRBJ2-3; D perhaps matches TRBD2 (5 bases). Germline V gene sequence: CDR1 LNHNV, CDR2 YYDKDF (reference sequence). Trimming pared 5 bases from V and 7 bases from J, leaving 16 bases between. The CDR3 has 14 residues. CDR3 in amino acids: CATSLDSARNTQYF. CDR3 DNA: TGTGCCACCAGCTTGGACTCGGCTCGAAATACGCAGTATTTT.

The rearrangement links TRBV7-8 to TRBJ1-6, with 8 bases aligning to TRBD1. V was pared by 5 bases and J by 6 bases, with 9 bases of the junction left unmatched. The CDR3 spans 16 residues. Germline V lookup: CDR1 SGHVS, CDR2 FQNEAQ. The CDR3 DNA is TGTGCCAGCAGCCCAGGGGGCATGCACTCTAATTCACCCCTCCACTTT. This encodes CASSPGGMHSNSPLHF.

The rearrangement joins TRBV2 to TRBJ1-2; D not resolved. V lost 5 bases and J lost 4, with 17 bases in between. This CDR3 spans 15 amino acids. Per germline, CDR1 SNHLY and CDR2 FYNNEI. CDR3 DNA: TGTGCCAGCAGTCCAGGACTCCTCAGGAGCTATGGCTACACCTTC. It yields the protein CASSPGLLRSYGYTF.

V and J are TRBV7-2 and TRBJ2-3, with D possibly matching TRBD1 (6 bases). Trimming took 1 base from V and 14 from J, leaving 19 bases between them. The CDR3 is 14 residues long. CDR1 and CDR2 from the germline V gene are SGHTA and FQGNSA. The CDR3 sequence: CASSLEGTGSRGYF. CDR3 DNA sequence: TGTGCCAGCAGCTTAGAAGGCACAGGGAGCCGCGGGTATTTT.

The chain joins TRBV5-1 to TRBJ2-2; no firm D call. CDR1 and CDR2 from the germline V gene are SGHRS and YFSETQ. The CDR3 runs to 16 residues. The V gene lost 4 bases and the J gene lost 1 base, with 14 bases spanning the gap. CDR3 protein: CASSPGRKENTGELFF. CDR3 nucleotides: TGCGCCAGCAGCCCCGGCAGGAAGGAGAACACCGGGGAGCTGTTTTTT.

The chain's CDR3 is CASSGRGGFTGELFF. CDR3 in DNA: TGTGCCAGCAGCGGGAGGGGAGGGTTCACCGGGGAGCTGTTTTTT. This chain uses TRBV9 with TRBJ2-2; TRBD2 matches at 7 bases. Unmatched junction bases numbered 6, after V lost 3 bases and J lost 4 bases. Germline CDR1 reads SGDLS; CDR2 reads YYNGEE. The CDR3 loop spans 15 amino acids.

This rearrangement joins TRBV6-2 or TRBV6-3 to TRBJ1-1; D is possibly TRBD1 (5 bases). V lost 1 base and J 2 bases, leaving 8 bases between the germline ends. The CDR3 sequence is 14 residues long. Germline values: CDR1 MNHEY, CDR2 SVGEGT. CDR3 sequence (DNA): TGTGCCAGCAGTTACTGGGGCACCAACACTGAAGCTTTCTTT. Protein product: CASSYWGTNTEAFF.